This TCR beta chain was found in a study of PD-1 blockade in mismatch repair-deficient tumors. At the level of the study: Patients had 12 to 13 mismatch repair-deficient cancer types and were previously treated and progressing. Findings and caveats of the study: Tumor-resident clones, often undetectable pretreatment in blood, expanded then contracted after pembrolizumab.

This clone was seen a handful of times. Its antigen is unknown. The sample's time point: roughly ten-day in vitro stimulation with candidate neoantigen peptide 5. TCRs were sequenced from a few patients responding to pembrolizumab. Cells were stimulated about 11 days with each of roughly 7 ELISpot-reactive neoantigens. TCRdb keeps only in-frame clones here, not all; method: immunoSEQ multiplex PCR. The table records roughly 15,000 clones, under 85% of them present only once. Trimming took off 5 bases at V and 2 bases at J, with 19 bases between the two ends. In germline, CDR1 is MNHEY, CDR2 SMNVEV (reference sequence). The CDR3 has 16 amino acids.

This rearrangement joins TRBV27 to TRBJ2-7; D possibly corresponds to TRBD1 (5 bases). The sample in question was cells cultured in vitro, obtained from a patient treated with pembrolizumab. This clonotype originated in an adult with mismatch repair-deficient cancer. CDR3 protein: CASSGVGAAETYEQYF. In nucleotides, the CDR3 is TGTGCCAGCAGTGGGGTTGGGGCAGCAGAAACCTACGAGCAGTACTTC.